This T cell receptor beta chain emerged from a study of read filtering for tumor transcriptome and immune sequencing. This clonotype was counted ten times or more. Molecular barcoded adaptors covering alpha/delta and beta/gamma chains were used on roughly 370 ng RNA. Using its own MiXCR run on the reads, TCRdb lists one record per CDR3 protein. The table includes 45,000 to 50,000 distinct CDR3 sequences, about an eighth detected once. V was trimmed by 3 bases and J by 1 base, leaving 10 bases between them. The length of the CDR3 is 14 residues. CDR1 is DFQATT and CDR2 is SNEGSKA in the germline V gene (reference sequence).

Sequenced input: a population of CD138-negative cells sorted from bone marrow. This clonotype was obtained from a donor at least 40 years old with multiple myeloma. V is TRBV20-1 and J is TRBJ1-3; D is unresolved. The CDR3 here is CSASDAGSGNTIYF. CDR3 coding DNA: TGCAGTGCTAGCGATGCGGGATCTGGAAACACCATATATTTT.